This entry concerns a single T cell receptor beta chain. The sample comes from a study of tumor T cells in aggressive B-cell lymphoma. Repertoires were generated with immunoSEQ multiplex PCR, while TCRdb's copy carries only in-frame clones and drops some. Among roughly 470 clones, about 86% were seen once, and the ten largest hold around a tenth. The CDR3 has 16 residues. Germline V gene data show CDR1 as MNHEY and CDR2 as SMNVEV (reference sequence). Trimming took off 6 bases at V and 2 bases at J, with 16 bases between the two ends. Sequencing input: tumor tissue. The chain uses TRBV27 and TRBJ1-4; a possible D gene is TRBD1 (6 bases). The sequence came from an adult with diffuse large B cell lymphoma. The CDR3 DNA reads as TGTGCCAGCAGCTTGGTCTTTACAGGGACTAATGAAAAACTGTTTTTT. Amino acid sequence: CASSLVFTGTNEKLFF. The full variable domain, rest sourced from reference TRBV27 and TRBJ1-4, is EAQVTQNPRYLITVTGKKLTVTCSQNMNHEYMSWYRQDPGLGLRQIYYSMNVEVTDKGDVPEGYKVSRKEKRNFPLILESPSPNQTSLYFCASSLVFTGTNEKLFFGSGTQLSVL.